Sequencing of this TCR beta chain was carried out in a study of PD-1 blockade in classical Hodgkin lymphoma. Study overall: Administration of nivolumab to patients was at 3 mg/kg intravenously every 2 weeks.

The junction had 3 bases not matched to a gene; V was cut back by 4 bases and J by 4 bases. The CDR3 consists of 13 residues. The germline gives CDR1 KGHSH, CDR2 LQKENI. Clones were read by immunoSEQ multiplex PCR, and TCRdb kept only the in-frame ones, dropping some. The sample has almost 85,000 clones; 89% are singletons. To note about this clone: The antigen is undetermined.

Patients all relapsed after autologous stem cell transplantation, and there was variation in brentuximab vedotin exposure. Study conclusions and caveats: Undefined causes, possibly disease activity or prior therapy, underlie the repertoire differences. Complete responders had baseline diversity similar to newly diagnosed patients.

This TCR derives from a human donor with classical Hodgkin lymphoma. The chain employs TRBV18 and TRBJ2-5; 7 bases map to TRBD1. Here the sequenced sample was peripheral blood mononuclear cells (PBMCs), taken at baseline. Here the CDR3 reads CASSQGAGETQYF. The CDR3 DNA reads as TGTGCCAGCTCACAGGGGGCTGGAGAGACCCAGTACTTC.